This T cell receptor beta chain was recovered during a study of T-cell memory formation after mild COVID-19. Study details: The TCR clusters were mostly specific to one donor. Findings and caveats of the study: Researchers report contracting CD4+ clones mostly in CM and EM, with CD8+ clones in EMRA. Clones shrinking from day 15 to 85 showed even CD4/CD8 mixes; later expanders tilted CD4+.

With 4 bases removed from V and 0 bases from J, the gap between germline ends came to 13 bases. The CDR3 length is 17 residues. Germline V gene data show CDR1 as LGHNA and CDR2 as YNFKEQ. Comments on this clonotype: No antigen is known for it.

Using constant-segment primers, 5'RACE produced TCR alpha and TCR beta cDNA libraries carrying sample barcodes and UMIs. One entry per CDR3 protein, called by TCRdb with MiXCR from the 5' RACE reads. Among over 300,000 distinct CDR3 sequences, under 25% were seen once, and the ten largest hold 21%. This chain uses TRBV4-2 with TRBJ1-6; a possible D gene is TRBD1 (5 bases). The TCR was taken from a man younger than 30 who had mild COVID-19 (a few samples of this study predate the infection). Cell type and time point are not known. The material sequenced was PBMCs or a T cell subset sorted from them (not recorded which). CDR3 DNA: TGTGCCAGCAGCCCCGAGGGACGGAGCTCCTATAATTCACCCCTCCACTTT. Translation gives CASSPEGRSSYNSPLHF.